This T cell receptor (beta chain) was retrieved from a study of blood T cell repertoires in COVID-19. Germline V gives CDR1 SGHTA, CDR2 FQGTGA. Trimming at V came to 4 bases and at J to 7 bases, leaving 7 bases not matched to a gene. The CDR3 runs 15 residues. This table comes from immunoSEQ multiplex PCR, and its TCRdb copy is limited to in-frame clones, with some not included. Among about 430,000 clones listed, more than 80% were seen once. The rearrangement joins TRBV7-3 to TRBJ2-1; 10 bases are shared with TRBD2. The TCR comes from a young man who had recovered from COVID-19. Sequencing was carried out using PBMCs or T cells enriched from blood (not recorded which). Here the CDR3 reads CASSSIAGGRNEQFF. The CDR3 region has the DNA TGTGCCAGCAGCTCCATAGCGGGAGGTAGGAATGAGCAGTTCTTC.